Presented here are 21 T cell receptor beta chains from one specimen sequenced in a study of cytomegalovirus exposure and HLA in healthy donors. The table came from immunoSEQ multiplex PCR; TCRdb's copy has only in-frame clones and leaves some out. The table records roughly 260,000 clones, 85% to 90% of them present only once. The sequencing input was PBMCs. The receptors were sampled from a woman in her late teens or twenties in good health and CMV-seronegative.

V usage is TRBV5-1 and J usage is TRBJ2-3; possibly TRBD2 for D (6 bases). Germline-derived CDR1 and CDR2 are SGHRS and YFSETQ. The CDR3 has 14 amino acids. V was shortened by 2 bases and J by 3 bases, with 10 bases between the two germline ends. The CDR3 region is CASSFGGNTDTQYF. The CDR3 DNA reads TGCGCCAGCAGCTTTGGCGGGAATACAGATACGCAGTATTTT.

The rearrangement uses TRBV2 and TRBJ2-3; D unclear. V lost 4 bases and J lost 4, with 9 bases in between. Germline CDR1 SNHLY, CDR2 FYNNEI. The CDR3 covers 13 residues. The CDR3 DNA reads TGTGCCAGCAGTGCTTACCCGGCAGATACGCAGTATTTT. Protein: CASSAYPADTQYF.

The gene calls are TRBV9 and TRBJ2-1, with TRBD2 identical over 7 bases. The CDR3 loop spans 14 amino acids. V gave up 0 bases and J gave up 7 bases; unmatched junction bases: 4. Per germline, CDR1 SGDLS and CDR2 YYNGEE. The CDR3 DNA follows: TGTGCCAGCAGCGTAGCCCCTAGCGGTAATGAGCAGTTCTTC. This sequence encodes CASSVAPSGNEQFF.

In DNA form, the CDR3 reads TGTGCCAGCAGACGGGGGGCGGGGGAGACCCAGTACTTC. Translated, it gives CASRRGAGETQYF. The chain recombines TRBV7-2 with TRBJ2-5, with D tentatively TRBD2 (7 bases). V was pared by 6 bases and J by 5 bases, with 13 bases between. In germline, CDR1 is SGHTA, CDR2 FQGNSA. The CDR3 has 13 amino acids.

The chain joins TRBV18 to TRBJ2-2; 7 bases match TRBD1. With 3 bases clipped from V and 6 bases from J, the junction kept 10 bases outside the gene matches. Germline assignment: CDR1 KGHSH and CDR2 LQKENI. The CDR3 spans 16 residues. CDR3 in DNA: TGTGCCAGCTCACCTATGGGACAGAGGAATGCCGGGGAGCTGTTTTTT. It yields the protein CASSPMGQRNAGELFF.

The chain couples TRBV6-5 to TRBJ2-6, with TRBD1 as a possible D gene (6 bases). V was cut by 2 bases and J by 2 bases, with 7 bases left in between. CDR3 size: 15 residues. The germline CDR1 and CDR2 sequences are MNHEY and SVGAGI. The DNA for the CDR3 is TGTGCCAGCAGTTACGCAGGGGCTGGGGCCAACGTCCTGACTTTC. It codes for CASSYAGAGANVLTF.

The chain uses TRBV4-3 and TRBJ2-2, with 10 bases identical to TRBD1. CDR3 size: 16 residues. Trimming took 5 bases from V and 7 from J; bases not matched to a gene: 10. Germline loops: CDR1 LGHNA, CDR2 YSLEER. The DNA for the CDR3 is TGCGCCAGCAGCGAAGCTGGGGACAGGGGTATCGGGGAGCTGTTTTTT. This codes for CASSEAGDRGIGELFF.

This chain uses TRBV6-6 with TRBJ1-2; D is unclear. The germline V gene encodes CDR1 MNHNY and CDR2 SVGAGI (reference sequence). CDR3 length: 13 residues. V was trimmed by 2 bases and J by 7 bases, leaving 11 bases between them. CDR3 sequence reads: CASSYLGHGGYTF. CDR3 DNA sequence: TGTGCCAGCAGTTACCTAGGTCACGGTGGCTACACCTTC.

This chain connects TRBV18 to TRBJ2-3; 8 nucleotides align to TRBD2. The junction had 10 bases not matched to a gene; V was cut back by 3 bases and J by 2 bases. The germline gives CDR1 KGHSH, CDR2 LQKENI. The CDR3 is 17 amino acids. CDR3 bases: TGTGCCAGCTCACCTCCCAATAGCGGGACCTACACAGATACGCAGTATTTT. It yields the protein CASSPPNSGTYTDTQYF. Based on the CDR3 plus reference TRBV18 and TRBJ2-3, the full variable domain is NAGVMQNPRHLVRRRGQEARLRCSPMKGHSHVYWYRQLPEEGLKFMVYLQKENIIDESGMPKERFSAEFPKEGPSILRIQQVVRGDSAAYFCASSPPNSGTYTDTQYFGPGTRLTVL.

V usage is TRBV5-1 and J usage is TRBJ2-7; D possibly corresponds to TRBD2 (5 bases). Trimming pared 0 bases from V and 5 bases from J, leaving 6 bases between. Germline lookup yields CDR1 SGHRS and CDR2 YFSETQ. The CDR3 runs 12 residues. CDR3 in amino acids: CASSLEGDEQYF. The DNA of the CDR3 is TGCGCCAGCAGCTTGGAGGGAGACGAGCAGTACTTC.

This clone appeared a single time. V is TRBV7-9 and J is TRBJ1-6; D is undetermined. CDR1 and CDR2 from the germline V gene are SEHNR and FQNEAQ (reference sequence). There are 15 residues in the CDR3. Trimming removed 5 bases from V and 8 bases from J, with 16 bases in between. The CDR3 reads CASSDPDMFYSPLHF. The CDR3 DNA follows: TGTGCCAGCAGCGACCCCGACATGTTTTATTCACCCCTCCACTTT.

The chain combines TRBV19 with TRBJ2-1; 8 bases fit TRBD1. V lost 6 bases, J lost 6 bases, and 4 bases stayed unmatched. Germline V gene lookup returns CDR1 LNHDA and CDR2 SQIVND (reference sequence). The CDR3 totals 13 residues. The CDR3 loop reads CASRKTGGNEQFF. Here the CDR3 DNA reads TGTGCCAGTAGAAAAACAGGGGGCAATGAGCAGTTCTTC.

As DNA, the CDR3 is TGCGCCAGCAGCCAAGATCCCGACAGGGGACTTATTTTCCATCAGCCCCAGCATTTT. Translation: CASSQDPDRGLIFHQPQHF. This rearrangement joins TRBV4-1 to TRBJ1-5; 8 bases fit TRBD1. J was trimmed by 5 bases and V by 0 bases; bases with no gene match: 15. There are 19 residues in the CDR3. In germline, CDR1 is MGHRA, CDR2 YSYEKL.

This sequence joins TRBV7-7 and TRBJ2-2; D is possibly TRBD2 (5 bases). CDR1 is SSHAT, CDR2 FNYEAQ, per germline (reference sequence). Trimming shortened V by 5 bases and J by 6 bases, and 13 bases separated the two germline ends. The CDR3 totals 14 residues. In DNA form, the CDR3 reads TGTGCCAGCAGCCCGCATTCGGGGTCCGGGGAGCTGTTTTTT. This codes for CASSPHSGSGELFF.

The chain links TRBV5-4 to TRBJ2-3, with D possibly TRBD1 on 5 matching bases. V was shortened by 1 base and J by 4 bases, with 19 bases between the two germline ends. The germline V gene has CDR1 SGHNT and CDR2 YYREEE (reference sequence). CDR3 size: 17 residues. CDR3 in amino acids: CASSLHRADTHPDTQYF. DNA for the CDR3: TGTGCCAGCAGCTTGCATCGGGCGGACACACACCCAGATACGCAGTATTTT.

The chain carries TRBV5-1 and TRBJ1-4; TRBD1 might be the D (5 bases). The V end was cut by 3 bases, the J end by 7 bases, with 13 bases between. The CDR3 is 14 amino acids. Germline CDR1 and CDR2: SGHRS and YFSETQ. CDR3 sequence (DNA): TGCGCCAGCAGCTCTCCGGGGGAACGTGAAAAACTGTTTTTT. Residues: CASSSPGEREKLFF.

The J gene is TRBJ1-1, the V gene TRBV11-2; D ambiguous. CDR3 length: 12 residues. CDR1 and CDR2 (germline): SGHAT, FQNNGV. V lost 4 bases and J lost 8, with 11 bases in between. CDR3 in amino acids: CASSSVSQEAFF. In DNA form, the CDR3 reads TGTGCCAGCAGCTCCGTCAGTCAGGAAGCTTTCTTT. Supplemented by reference TRBV11-2 and TRBJ1-1, the full variable domain reads EAGVAQSPRYKIIEKRQSVAFWCNPISGHATLYWYQQILGQGPKLLIQFQNNGVVDDSQLPKDRFSAERLKGVDSTLKIQPAKLEDSAVYLCASSSVSQEAFFGQGTRLTVV.

In its sample, this clone was seen once. This chain connects TRBV4-1 to TRBJ2-5; 8 nucleotides line up with TRBD2. Trimming cost V 4 bases and J 5 bases; bases outside gene matches: 9. Germline V CDR1 and CDR2: MGHRA, YSYEKL. The CDR3 extends over 15 amino acids. This chain's CDR3 is CASSPPGTRMETQYF. CDR3 nucleotides: TGCGCCAGCAGCCCACCCGGGACTAGGATGGAGACCCAGTACTTC.

The genes are TRBV5-1 and TRBJ2-6, with 8 bases lining up with TRBD1. This CDR3 comprises 19 residues. CDR1 is SGHRS, CDR2 YFSETQ, per germline. The V gene end was trimmed by 0 bases and the J gene end by 0 bases; junction bases not matched to a gene: 8. This CDR3 reads CASSLGTGGLVSGANVLTF. The DNA for the CDR3 is TGCGCCAGCAGCTTGGGCACAGGGGGACTTGTCTCTGGGGCCAACGTCCTGACTTTC.

The rearrangement links TRBV27 to TRBJ1-2; D is uncertain. Trimming removed 4 bases from V and 1 base from J, with 7 bases in between. Germline V gene data show CDR1 as MNHEY and CDR2 as SMNVEV (reference sequence). The CDR3 totals 13 residues. The CDR3 coding sequence is TGTGCCAGCAGTTCGACACTTAACTATGGCTACACCTTC. Amino acid sequence: CASSSTLNYGYTF.

As concerns this clone: In the same sample, other DNA sequences code for this CDR3. The chain is built from TRBV18 and TRBJ2-5; TRBD2 matches 10 bases. Germline V gives CDR1 KGHSH, CDR2 LQKENI. The V segment lost 1 base and the J segment 1 base; nucleotides outside the gene matches: 0. The CDR3 spans 15 residues. The CDR3 region has the DNA TGTGCCAGCTCACCACTAGCGGGGGGCCAAGAGACCCAGTACTTC. Its translation: CASSPLAGGQETQYF.